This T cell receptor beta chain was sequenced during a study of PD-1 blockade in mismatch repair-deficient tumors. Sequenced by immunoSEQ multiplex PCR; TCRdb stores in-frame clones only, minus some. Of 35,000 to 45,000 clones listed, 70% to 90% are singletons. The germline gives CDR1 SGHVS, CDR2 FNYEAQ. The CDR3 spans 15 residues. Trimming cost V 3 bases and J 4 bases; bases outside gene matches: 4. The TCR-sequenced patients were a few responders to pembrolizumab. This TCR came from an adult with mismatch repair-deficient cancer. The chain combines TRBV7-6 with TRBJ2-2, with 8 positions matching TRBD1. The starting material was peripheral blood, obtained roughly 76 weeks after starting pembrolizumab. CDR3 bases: TGTGCCAGCAGCTTCGCAGGGACAGGCACCGGGGAGCTGTTTTTT. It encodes CASSFAGTGTGELFF.